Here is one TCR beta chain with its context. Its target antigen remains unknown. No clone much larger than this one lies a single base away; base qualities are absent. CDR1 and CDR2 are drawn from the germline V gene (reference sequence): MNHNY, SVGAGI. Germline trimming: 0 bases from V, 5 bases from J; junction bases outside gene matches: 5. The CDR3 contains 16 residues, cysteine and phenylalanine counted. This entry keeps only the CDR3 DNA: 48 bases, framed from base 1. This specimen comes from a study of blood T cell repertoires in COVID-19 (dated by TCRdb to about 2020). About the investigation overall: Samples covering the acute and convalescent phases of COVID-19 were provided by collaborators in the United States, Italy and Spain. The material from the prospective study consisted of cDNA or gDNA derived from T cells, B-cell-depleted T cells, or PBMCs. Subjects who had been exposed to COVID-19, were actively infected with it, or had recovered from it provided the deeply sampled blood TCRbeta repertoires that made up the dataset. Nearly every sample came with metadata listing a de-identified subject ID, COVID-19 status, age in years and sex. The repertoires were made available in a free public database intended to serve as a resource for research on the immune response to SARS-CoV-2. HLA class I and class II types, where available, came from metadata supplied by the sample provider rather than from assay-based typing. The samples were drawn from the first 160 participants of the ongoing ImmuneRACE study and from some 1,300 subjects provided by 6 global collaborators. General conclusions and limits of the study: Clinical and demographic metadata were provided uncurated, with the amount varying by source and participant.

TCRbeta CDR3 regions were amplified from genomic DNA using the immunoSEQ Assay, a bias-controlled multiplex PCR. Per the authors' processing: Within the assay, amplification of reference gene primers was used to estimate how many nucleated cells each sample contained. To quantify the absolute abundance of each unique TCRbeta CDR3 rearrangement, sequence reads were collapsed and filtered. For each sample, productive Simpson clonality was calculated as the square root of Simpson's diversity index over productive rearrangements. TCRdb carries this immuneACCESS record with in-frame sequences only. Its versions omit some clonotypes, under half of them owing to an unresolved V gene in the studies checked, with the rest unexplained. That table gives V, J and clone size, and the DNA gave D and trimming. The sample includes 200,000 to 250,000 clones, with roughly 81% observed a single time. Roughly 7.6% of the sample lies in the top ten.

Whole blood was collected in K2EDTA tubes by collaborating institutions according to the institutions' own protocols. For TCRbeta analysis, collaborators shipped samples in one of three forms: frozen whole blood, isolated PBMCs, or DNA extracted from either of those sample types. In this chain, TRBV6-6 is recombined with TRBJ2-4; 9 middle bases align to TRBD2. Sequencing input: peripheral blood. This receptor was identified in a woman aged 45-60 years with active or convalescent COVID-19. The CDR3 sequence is CASSYSKGGGENIQYF. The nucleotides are TGTGCCAGCAGTTACTCGAAGGGCGGGGGGGAAAACATTCAGTACTTC.